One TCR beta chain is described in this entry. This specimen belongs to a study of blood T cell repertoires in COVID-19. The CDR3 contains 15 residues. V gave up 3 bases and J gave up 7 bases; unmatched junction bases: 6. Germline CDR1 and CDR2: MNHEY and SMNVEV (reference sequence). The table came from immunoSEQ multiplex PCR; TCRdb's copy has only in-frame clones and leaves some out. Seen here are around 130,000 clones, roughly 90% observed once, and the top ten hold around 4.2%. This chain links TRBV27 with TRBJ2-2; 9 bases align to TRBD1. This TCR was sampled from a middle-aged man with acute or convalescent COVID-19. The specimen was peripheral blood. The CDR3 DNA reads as TGTGCCAGCAGTTTCGCCGGGACAGGGCACGGGGAGCTGTTTTTT. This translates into CASSFAGTGHGELFF.